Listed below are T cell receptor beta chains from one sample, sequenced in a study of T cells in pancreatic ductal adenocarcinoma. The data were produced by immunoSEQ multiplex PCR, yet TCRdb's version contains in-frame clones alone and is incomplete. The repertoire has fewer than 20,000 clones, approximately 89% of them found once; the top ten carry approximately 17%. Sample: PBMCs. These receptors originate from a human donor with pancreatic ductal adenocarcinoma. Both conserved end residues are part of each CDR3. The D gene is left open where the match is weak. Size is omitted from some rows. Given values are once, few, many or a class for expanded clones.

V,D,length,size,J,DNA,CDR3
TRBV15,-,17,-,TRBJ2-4,TGTGCCACCAGCAGAGATCACGCGGTGAAAGCCAAAAACATTCAGTACTTC,CATSRDHAVKAKNIQYF
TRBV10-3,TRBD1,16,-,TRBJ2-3,TGTGCCATCAGTGAACCAGACAGGGTCAACACAGATACGCAGTATTTT,CAISEPDRVNTDTQYF
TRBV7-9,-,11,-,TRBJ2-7,TGTGCCAGCAGCTTAATGAACGAGCAGTACTTC,CASSLMNEQYF
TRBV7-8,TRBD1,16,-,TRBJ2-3,TGTGCCAGCAGCCCTCGTACAGGGGGTAGCACAGATACGCAGTATTTT,CASSPRTGGSTDTQYF
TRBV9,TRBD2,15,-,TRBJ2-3,TGTGCCAGCAGCGCCATAGCGGGGACCACAGATACGCAGTATTTT,CASSAIAGTTDTQYF
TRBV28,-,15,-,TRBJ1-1,TGTGCCAGCAGTTCCCCTTCAGGGATCGTCACTGAAGCTTTCTTT,CASSSPSGIVTEAFF
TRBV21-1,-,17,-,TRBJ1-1,TGTGCCAGCAGCAAAGGGGGGTTGGGGGTTGCGGACACTGAAGCTTTCTTT,CASSKGGLGVADTEAFF
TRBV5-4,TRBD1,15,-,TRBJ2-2,TGTGCCAGCAGCTTCGGGACAGGGAACACCGGGGAGCTGTTTTTT,CASSFGTGNTGELFF
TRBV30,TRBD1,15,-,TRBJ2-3,TGTGCCGTACCGGACAGGGTAGGGGGCACAGATACGCAGTATTTT,CAVPDRVGGTDTQYF
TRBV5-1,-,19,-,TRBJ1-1,TGCGCCAGCAGGTACCTACCGTCGGGGGCCATAACCCGGGTGGGTGAAGCTTTCTTT,CASRYLPSGAITRVGEAFF
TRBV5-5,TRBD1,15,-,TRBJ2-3,TGTGCCAGCAGCTTGGGACAGGGGGCAAGAGATACGCAGTATTTT,CASSLGQGARDTQYF
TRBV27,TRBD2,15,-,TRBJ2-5,TGTGCCAGCAGTTTGGGACTAGCGGGAGTAGAGACCCAGTACTTC,CASSLGLAGVETQYF
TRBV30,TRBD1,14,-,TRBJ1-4,TGTGCCTGGAGCGTGACAGGGGGTGGAGAAAAACTGTTTTTT,CAWSVTGGGEKLFF
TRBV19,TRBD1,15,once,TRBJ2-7,TGTGCCAGTAGTTTCCCGGGACAGGGCCGCAACGAGCAGTACTTC,CASSFPGQGRNEQYF
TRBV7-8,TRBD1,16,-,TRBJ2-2,TGTGCCAGCAGCTCCGGACAGGGGCTAAACACCGGGGAGCTGTTTTTT,CASSSGQGLNTGELFF
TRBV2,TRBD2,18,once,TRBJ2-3,TGTGCCAGCACCCCAGGGCTAGCGGGGGGCACTAGCACAGATACGCAGTATTTT,CASTPGLAGGTSTDTQYF
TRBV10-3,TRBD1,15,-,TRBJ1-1,TGTGCCATCAGTGCGACAGGGGAGGCCGACACTGAAGCTTTCTTT,CAISATGEADTEAFF